Below are 31 T cell receptor beta chains sequenced from a single sample in a study of graft-versus-host responses after intestinal transplantation. Their recognized antigens are unknown. Only in-frame clones appear in the TCRdb table, and some are missing; sequencing was by immunoSEQ multiplex PCR. The sample shows approximately 49,000 clones, approximately 88% of them seen only once. The sample consisted of unstimulated CD4+ T cells sorted from spleen or lymph node cells, taken before transplant. These receptors came from a human donor who was the organ donor for an intestinal transplant.

The chain uses TRBV30 and TRBJ2-5, with 13 bases fitting TRBD2. CDR1 is GTSNPN and CDR2 is SVGIG in the germline V gene (reference sequence). The V segment lost 0 bases and the J segment 4 bases; nucleotides outside the gene matches: 8. The CDR3 is 17 residues long. As DNA, the CDR3 is TGTGCCTGGAGTGTAGGACAGGGACTAGCGGGAAGAGAGACCCAGTACTTC. Its translation is CAWSVGQGLAGRETQYF.

The chain joins TRBV27 to TRBJ1-2; 7 nucleotides agree with TRBD1. V gave up 3 bases and J gave up 8 bases; unmatched junction bases: 6. The germline V gene encodes CDR1 MNHEY and CDR2 SMNVEV (reference sequence). The CDR3 is 13 amino acids. The CDR3 DNA reads as TGTGCCAGCAGTTTGACAGGGCTGGAAGGCTACACCTTC. This gives the protein CASSLTGLEGYTF.

The chain joins TRBV6-1 to TRBJ1-1; tentative D call: TRBD1 (5 bases). The CDR3 extends over 15 amino acids. Per the germline V gene, CDR1 is MNHNS and CDR2 is SASEGT. Trimming removed 4 bases from V and 8 bases from J, with 20 bases in between. This CDR3 is CASSAVIMQGAEAFF. CDR3 bases: TGTGCCAGCAGTGCCGTTATCATGCAGGGCGCCGAAGCTTTCTTT.

The J gene is TRBJ2-1, the V gene TRBV29-1; D possibly corresponds to TRBD1 (5 bases). Trimming pared 7 bases from V and 4 bases from J, leaving 11 bases between. Germline V gene data show CDR1 as SQVTM and CDR2 as ANQGSEA. This CDR3 comprises 12 residues. The CDR3 DNA follows: TGCAGCGGACTTCAGGGTTACAATGAGCAGTTCTTC. As protein: CSGLQGYNEQFF.

The chain is built from TRBV5-4 and TRBJ2-3, with D perhaps TRBD2 (6 bases). Deletions cut 2 bases from V and 1 base from J, with 14 bases between. The CDR3 covers 16 residues. Germline lookup yields CDR1 SGHNT and CDR2 YYREEE (reference sequence). As DNA, the CDR3 is TGTGCCAGCAGCTTAGGCGGGGTGGGGGGCACAGATACGCAGTATTTT. Encoded protein: CASSLGGVGGTDTQYF.

The J gene is TRBJ2-6, the V gene TRBV6-1, with 9 positions matching TRBD1. Germline values: CDR1 MNHNS, CDR2 SASEGT. Trimming at V came to 7 bases and at J to 2 bases, leaving 3 bases not matched to a gene. This CDR3 spans 15 amino acids. The CDR3 loop reads CASTRTGAGANVLTF. Here the CDR3 DNA reads TGTGCCAGCACCCGGACAGGGGCTGGGGCCAACGTCCTGACTTTC.

This chain connects TRBV7-2 to TRBJ2-7; TRBD2 matches 7 bases. CDR3 length: 18 residues. The ends lost 1 base at V and 6 bases at J; junction bases unmatched: 18. The germline gives CDR1 SGHTA, CDR2 FQGNSA. Here the CDR3 DNA reads TGTGCCAGCAGCTTAGGGAGGGGAGCGGGACCCTTAACCTCCGAGCAGTACTTC. It is translated as CASSLGRGAGPLTSEQYF.

The J gene is TRBJ2-7, the V gene TRBV7-2, with 10 bases identical to TRBD2. This CDR3 contains 15 residues. CDR1 is SGHTA, CDR2 FQGNSA, per germline. The trim removed 6 bases at V and 2 bases at J, leaving 7 bases unmatched. CDR3 nucleotides: TGTGCCAGCAGTCGAGCGGGAGGGGGGACCTACGAGCAGTACTTC. Amino acid sequence: CASSRAGGGTYEQYF.

CDR3 residues: CASSLSSGNTGELFF. CDR3 in DNA: TGTGCCAGCAGCTTATCGAGCGGAAACACCGGGGAGCTGTTTTTT. The V and J genes are TRBV11-3 and TRBJ2-2; a weak D match, TRBD2 (5 bases). CDR1 and CDR2 (germline): SGHNT, YENEEA. The CDR3 extends over 15 amino acids. Trimming removed 2 bases at V and 2 bases at J, with 9 bases between.

The chain carries TRBV4-1 and TRBJ1-1, with D maybe TRBD1 (5 bases). Germline values: CDR1 MGHRA, CDR2 YSYEKL. This CDR3 has 15 amino acids. V gave up 4 bases and J gave up 4 bases, with 16 bases separating them. CDR3 nucleotide sequence: TGCGCCAGCAGCCGACGAATACAAGGGGTCACTGAAGCTTTCTTT. It encodes CASSRRIQGVTEAFF.

The V and J genes are TRBV19 and TRBJ2-7, with 11 bases lining up with TRBD2. J was trimmed by 7 bases and V by 2 bases; bases with no gene match: 10. The CDR3 loop spans 16 amino acids. Germline CDR1 is LNHDA and CDR2 is SQIVND (reference sequence). The chain's CDR3 is CASSIQTGLAVKEQYF. The CDR3 bases are TGTGCCAGTAGTATACAGACGGGACTAGCGGTGAAAGAGCAGTACTTC.

The chain carries TRBV2 and TRBJ1-4; D unclear. Germline V gene sequence: CDR1 SNHLY, CDR2 FYNNEI. Trimming cost V 6 bases and J 5 bases, with 10 bases left between them. CDR3 length: 13 amino acids. The CDR3 protein is CASRGGVNEKLFF. Here the CDR3 DNA reads TGTGCCAGCAGAGGAGGAGTCAATGAAAAACTGTTTTTT.

The chain recombines TRBV5-5 with TRBJ2-7; weak D call: TRBD1 (5 bases). This CDR3 contains 14 residues. CDR1 SGHKS and CDR2 YYEKEE come from the germline V gene (reference sequence). The V end was cut by 3 bases, the J end by 6 bases, with 16 bases between. CDR3 DNA sequence: TGTGCCAGCAGCTGGAATCCAGGGTTACCCGAGCAGTACTTC. This sequence encodes CASSWNPGLPEQYF.

As for this clone: Compared with germline, one end of the junction differs, possibly owing to a read error. The same CDR3 also results from other DNA sequences found in this sample. This sequence joins TRBV6-1 and TRBJ2-7, with TRBD2 matching 10 bases. The CDR3 totals 14 residues. Per germline, CDR1 MNHNS and CDR2 SASEGT. CDR3 sequence reads: CASSGTSGSYEQYF. CDR3 bases: TGTGCCAGCAGTGGGACTAGCGGCTCCTACGAGCAGTACTTT.

This chain links TRBV9 with TRBJ2-2; D is unresolved. The germline V gene encodes CDR1 SGDLS and CDR2 YYNGEE. V gave up 0 bases and J gave up 0 bases, with 9 bases separating them. The CDR3 is 16 amino acids. The DNA for the CDR3 is TGTGCCAGCAGCGTAGATGGAGTATCGAACACCGGGGAGCTGTTTTTT. Amino acids: CASSVDGVSNTGELFF.

The V gene is TRBV28, the J gene TRBJ2-7, with TRBD2 matching 7 bases. Germline assignment: CDR1 MDHEN and CDR2 SYDVKM. Losses at the gene ends were 11 bases for V and 4 bases for J; bases not matched to a gene: 8. The CDR3 consists of 12 residues. CDR3 region: CAGGPGGYEQYF. CDR3 DNA: TGTGCCGGAGGCCCGGGGGGTTACGAGCAGTACTTC.

This clone was seen a handful of times. J is TRBJ1-2 and V is TRBV28, with 7 bases that match TRBD1. Per the germline V gene, CDR1 is MDHEN and CDR2 is SYDVKM. The CDR3 is 13 residues long. V shed 10 bases and J 8 bases; nucleotides not matched to a gene: 13. CDR3 in amino acids: CATTGTVGMGYTF. The CDR3 nucleotides are TGTGCCACAACCGGGACAGTAGGCATGGGCTACACCTTC.

The rearrangement joins TRBV4-2 to TRBJ1-1; D might be TRBD1 (5 bases). There are 13 residues in the CDR3. CDR1 LGHNA and CDR2 YNFKEQ come from the germline V gene. V dropped 0 bases and J dropped 8 bases, with 10 bases sitting between them. CDR3 DNA: TGTGCCAGCAGCCAAGACAGGGTATTCGAAGCTTTCTTT. This encodes CASSQDRVFEAFF.

This chain links TRBV28 with TRBJ2-7, with 8 bases identical to TRBD2. The CDR3 is 18 residues long. Per germline, CDR1 MDHEN and CDR2 SYDVKM. V shed 3 bases, J shed 6 bases, and the junction held 19 bases outside the gene matches. The CDR3 nucleotides are TGTGCCAGCAGTTTCCCCCGGGGCGGAGAGCGGGGGAAGCGCGAGCAGTACTTC. Its protein is CASSFPRGGERGKREQYF.

This chain connects TRBV30 to TRBJ2-3; 10 bases fit TRBD2. Per the germline V gene, CDR1 is GTSNPN and CDR2 is SVGIG (reference sequence). This CDR3 region has 15 residues. V lost 4 bases to trimming and J lost 5 bases; unmatched junction nucleotides: 9. As DNA, the CDR3 is TGTGCCTGGATGAATCGTGGACTAGCGGTAGATACGCAGTATTTT. This codes for CAWMNRGLAVDTQYF.

J is TRBJ2-5 and V is TRBV7-3; TRBD2 agrees at 7 bases. Germline-derived CDR1 and CDR2 are SGHTA and FQGTGA. The CDR3 length is 13 residues. The V and J ends lost 5 bases and 7 bases, in that order; junction bases with no gene match: 7. CDR3 protein: CASSPQRDATQYF. The CDR3 DNA reads as TGTGCCAGCAGCCCCCAGCGGGATGCGACCCAGTACTTC.

The rearrangement uses TRBV11-2 and TRBJ1-2; D gene unclear. Trimming took off 1 base at V and 4 bases at J, with 7 bases between the two ends. The CDR3 contains 13 residues. CDR1 is SGHAT and CDR2 is FQNNGV in the germline V gene. Written as DNA, the CDR3 is TGTGCCAGCAGCTTAGGGCAGGTCTATGGCTACACCTTC. This translates into CASSLGQVYGYTF.

V is TRBV11-2 and J is TRBJ2-1, with no clear D. CDR3 size: 16 residues. V was shortened by 0 bases and J by 8 bases, with 17 bases between the two germline ends. Germline CDR1 and CDR2: SGHAT and FQNNGV. CDR3 bases: TGTGCCAGCAGCTTAGATCGTGTAGCATTAAGTCATGAGCAGTTCTTC. It specifies CASSLDRVALSHEQFF.

The chain has TRBV5-1 and TRBJ2-2, with a possible D match to TRBD1 (6 bases). Germline assignment: CDR1 SGHRS and CDR2 YFSETQ. Trimming cost V 6 bases and J 0 bases, with 15 bases left between them. This CDR3 region has 16 residues. Written as DNA, the CDR3 is TGCGCCAGCATCGACACAGGGCTGCCGAACACCGGGGAGCTGTTTTTT. Its protein is CASIDTGLPNTGELFF.

V usage is TRBV29-1 and J usage is TRBJ2-3; D possibly corresponds to TRBD2 (6 bases). Germline V gene lookup returns CDR1 SQVTM and CDR2 ANQGSEA. This CDR3 is built from 14 residues. Trimming shortened V by 6 bases and J by 2 bases, and 15 bases separated the two germline ends. DNA of the CDR3: TGCAGCGTCGCCGGGCTAGCGACCACAGATACGCAGTATTTT. Translating gives CSVAGLATTDTQYF.

This sequence joins TRBV28 and TRBJ2-3; 12 nucleotides align to TRBD2. CDR1 is MDHEN and CDR2 is SYDVKM in the germline V gene. The CDR3 contains 17 residues. Trimming took 8 bases from V and 5 from J; bases not matched to a gene: 14. The CDR3 protein is CASGRTELAGGGDTQYF. The DNA for the CDR3 is TGTGCCAGCGGCCGCACGGAACTAGCGGGAGGAGGAGATACGCAGTATTTT.

The V and J genes are TRBV29-1 and TRBJ1-2; 7 nucleotides line up with TRBD1. J lost 4 bases, V lost 4 bases, and 12 bases had no gene match. This CDR3 has 15 amino acids. CDR1 SQVTM and CDR2 ANQGSEA come from the germline V gene. DNA of the CDR3: TGCAGCGTTGGCGCTCGACAGGGAAGGATCTATGGCTACACCTTC. Protein sequence: CSVGARQGRIYGYTF.

This rearrangement joins TRBV6-5 to TRBJ1-1, with D possibly TRBD1 on 6 matching bases. The CDR3 runs 13 residues. Trimming stripped 2 bases from V and 11 bases from J, with 15 bases between. Germline assignment: CDR1 MNHEY and CDR2 SVGAGI. CDR3 protein: CASSYDLHREAFF. As DNA, the CDR3 is TGTGCCAGCAGTTACGATCTCCACAGGGAGGCTTTCTTT.

The chain uses TRBV5-6 and TRBJ2-3, with 8 bases identical to TRBD1. There are 16 residues in the CDR3. CDR1 is SGHDT, CDR2 YYEEEE, per germline. The trim removed 2 bases at V and 1 base at J, leaving 6 bases unmatched. CDR3 amino acids: CASSFVAGQGTDTQYF. The CDR3 DNA is TGTGCCAGCAGCTTTGTGGCGGGACAGGGCACAGATACGCAGTATTTT.

This chain links TRBV6-5 with TRBJ1-1, with D perhaps matching TRBD1 (6 bases). Germline-derived CDR1 and CDR2 are MNHEY and SVGAGI. V was pared by 4 bases and J by 10 bases, with 16 bases between. The CDR3 runs 13 residues. The CDR3 DNA sequence: TGTGCCAGCAGTTCCCGCGCCACACAGGGAGCTTTCTTT. It yields the protein CASSSRATQGAFF.

This chain uses TRBV5-6 with TRBJ2-3; perhaps TRBD2 as D (7 bases). Germline V gene lookup returns CDR1 SGHDT and CDR2 YYEEEE. CDR3 size: 14 residues. Trimming stripped 1 base from V and 2 bases from J, with 8 bases between. DNA of the CDR3: TGTGCCAGCAGCTTGCGGGGGGCCACAGATACGCAGTATTTT. It encodes CASSLRGATDTQYF. Filled out from reference TRBV5-6 and TRBJ2-3, the complete variable domain reads DAGVTQSPTHLIKTRGQQVTLRCSPKSGHDTVSWYQQALGQGPQFIFQYYEEEERQRGNFPDRFSGHQFPNYSSELNVNALLLGDSALYLCASSLRGATDTQYFGPGTRLTVL.